This TCR beta chain was sequenced in a study of cytomegalovirus exposure and HLA in healthy donors. Study-wide results and limits: Sequencing likely produced, as an artifact, a cluster of highly shared sequence variants. What a later analysis showed was that several of the most significant clusters appeared linked to common viral pathogens. Analyses of presence and absence presupposed an approximately uniform sequencing depth across donors.

Donors were nominally healthy when sampled, though unrecorded immune exposures were likely. This clone has just a few counts. Antigen unknown. Primers: 60 Vbeta forward and 13 Jbeta reverse. Here immunoSEQ multiplex PCR was the method, and the copy in TCRdb shows in-frame clones only, minus some. The table records roughly 160,000 clones, 70% to 80% of them present only once. V trimming: 0 bases; J trimming: 2 bases; junction bases outside the gene matches: 9. Germline assignment: CDR1 ENHRY and CDR2 SYGVKD. The CDR3 covers 17 residues. The V call is TRBV10-3, the J call TRBJ1-1; TRBD1 matches 7 bases. This clonotype was sampled from a man aged 60 to 75 in good health and CMV-seronegative. The sequencing sample was made of PBMCs. The CDR3 nucleotides are TGTGCCATCAGTGAGTCGTTGTTGGGACAGCCCAACACTGAAGCTTTCTTT. It is translated as CAISESLLGQPNTEAFF.